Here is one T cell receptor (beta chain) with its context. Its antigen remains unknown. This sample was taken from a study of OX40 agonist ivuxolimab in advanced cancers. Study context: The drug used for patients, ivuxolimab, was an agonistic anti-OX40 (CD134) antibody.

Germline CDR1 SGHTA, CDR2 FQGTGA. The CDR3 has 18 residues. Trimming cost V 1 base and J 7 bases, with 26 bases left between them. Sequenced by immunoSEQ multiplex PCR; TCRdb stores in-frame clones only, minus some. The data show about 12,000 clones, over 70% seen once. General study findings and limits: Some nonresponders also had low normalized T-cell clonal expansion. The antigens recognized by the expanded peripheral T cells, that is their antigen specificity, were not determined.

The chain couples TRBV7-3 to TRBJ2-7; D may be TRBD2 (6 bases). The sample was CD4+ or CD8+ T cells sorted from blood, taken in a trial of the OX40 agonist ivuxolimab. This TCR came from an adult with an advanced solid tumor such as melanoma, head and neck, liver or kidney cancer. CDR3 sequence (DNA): TGTGCCAGCAGCTTAATGCCCCCGTCTAGCGAGCAGAGGAGTGAGCAGTACTTC. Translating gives CASSLMPPSSEQRSEQYF.